This TCR beta chain came from a study of PD-1 blockade in classical Hodgkin lymphoma (dated by TCRdb to the early 2020s). Context from the whole study: Nivolumab dosing was 3 mg/kg intravenously every 2 weeks, continuing until either disease progression or unacceptable toxicity. The study used CyTOF and TCR beta sequencing to define a peripheral blood immune signature of response to PD-1 blockade in classical Hodgkin lymphoma. Overall results and qualifications from the work: Trial patients with a complete response had baseline diversity similar to that of newly diagnosed patients, while partial responders and progressors had significantly lower diversity. Only a single clinical trial cohort was studied, and what caused the repertoire differences, possibly disease activity or prior therapy, remained undefined. Baseline TCR diversity was reported to be lower in newly diagnosed patients than in healthy donors, and even lower in relapsed/refractory patients. A significant rise by C4D1 was seen in CD4+ but not CD8+ TCR diversity (p=0.0027 vs p=0.16), with the rise being most apparent in complete responders (p=0.02). Lower diversity was observed in patients in whom nivolumab was started less than 1 year after ASCT, and these patients were excluded from later analyses so that confounding by immune reconstitution would be avoided.

CDR1 and CDR2, looked up from the germline V gene, are SGHDT and YYEEEE. Inclusive of the bounding cysteine and phenylalanine, the CDR3 is 15 residues long. Of the read, only the CDR3 DNA is kept; its 45 bases are in frame from base 1. Trimming at the junction amounts to 4 bases on V and 0 bases on J, and the germline ends lie 12 bases apart. Note on this clone: Its antigen is still unknown. No base qualities exist here, and no much larger clone lies one base off it.

The Qiagen DNeasy kit was used to extract genomic DNA from unsorted PBMCs and from the negatively selected CD4+ and CD8+ fractions. Using primers that anneal to V and J segments, immunoSEQ multiplex PCR amplified the TCR beta CDR3 regions. A synthetic immune receptor repertoire was used to minimize amplification bias, and any remaining bias was removed computationally after sequencing. The source study handled its data this way. Repertoire diversity was quantified as the Shannon entropy index using custom Python scripts. The unsorted, CD4+ and CD8+ repertoires were each analyzed separately, with the exception of combined analyses, where CD4+ and CD8+ sequences were merged in silico. A clone counted as expanded when the clone's frequency after treatment rose at least 2-fold relative to C1D1, and clones undetected at baseline were given a pseudocount of 0.5. Singleton clones were defined as clones with 0 or 1 copy at C1D1, and non-singleton clones were defined as clones with 2 or more copies. Clones expanded in unsorted samples were assigned a CD4+, CD8+ or unknown annotation through matching of protein sequences in sorted samples from the same patient. Wilcoxon tests on paired samples were used to test diversity changes from C1D1 to C4D1. In its TCRdb copy, this immuneACCESS table keeps in-frame sequences only and misses some clones. Where compared with another copy, unresolved V genes explain less than half of these, and the others have no known cause. The DNA was the basis for D and trimming; V, J and clone size are from that table. The sample table lists about 21,000 clones, about 63% of them with a count of one. 5% to 6% of the sample belongs to the ten largest clones.

This sample's time point label indicates: cycle 1 day 1 (C1D1), immediately before nivolumab initiation. Every trial patient had relapsed after autologous stem cell transplantation, and cohorts A, B and C differed in prior brentuximab vedotin exposure. A total of approximately 51 patients with relapsed/refractory classical Hodgkin lymphoma made up the trial cohort, and each patient's best overall response was complete response, partial response or progressive disease. Single-agent nivolumab was administered to trial patients in the multi-cohort phase II CheckMate 205 trial. An independent review committee assessed best overall response by applying the 2007 International Working Group response criteria. PBMCs from the trial were collected at three points: immediately before nivolumab initiation (C1D1), and during therapy at cycle 2 day 1 and cycle 4 day 1. Peripheral blood was collected in 8 mL Vacutainer Cell Preparation Tubes, from which PBMCs were isolated by centrifugation and then cryopreserved.

This specimen consisted of peripheral blood mononuclear cells (PBMCs), obtained at baseline. Recombination connected TRBV5-6 to TRBJ2-3; TRBD2 could be the D gene, as 5 bases match. This clonotype originated in a human donor with classical Hodgkin lymphoma. The DNA reads as follows: TGTGCCAGCAGCCTCTGGGGAGCCAGCACAGATACGCAGTATTTT. It specifies CASSLWGASTDTQYF.